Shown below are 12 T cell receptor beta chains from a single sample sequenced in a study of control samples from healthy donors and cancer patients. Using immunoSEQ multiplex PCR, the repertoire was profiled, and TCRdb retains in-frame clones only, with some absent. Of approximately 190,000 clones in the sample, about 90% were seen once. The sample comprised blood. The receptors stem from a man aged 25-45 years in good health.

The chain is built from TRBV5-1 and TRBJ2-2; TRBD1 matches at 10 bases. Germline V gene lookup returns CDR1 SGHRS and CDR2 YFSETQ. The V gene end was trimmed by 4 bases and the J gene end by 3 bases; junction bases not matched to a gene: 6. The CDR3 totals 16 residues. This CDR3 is CASSARQGADTGELFF. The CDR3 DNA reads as TGCGCCAGCAGCGCTCGACAGGGGGCCGACACCGGGGAGCTGTTTTTT.

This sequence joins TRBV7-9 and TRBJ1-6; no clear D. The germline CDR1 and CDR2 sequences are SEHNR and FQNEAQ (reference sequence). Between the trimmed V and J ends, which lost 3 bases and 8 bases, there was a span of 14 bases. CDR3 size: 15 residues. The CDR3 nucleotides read TGTGCCAGCAGCTTGGATTGGGGTAGGGATTCACCCCTCCACTTT. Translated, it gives CASSLDWGRDSPLHF.

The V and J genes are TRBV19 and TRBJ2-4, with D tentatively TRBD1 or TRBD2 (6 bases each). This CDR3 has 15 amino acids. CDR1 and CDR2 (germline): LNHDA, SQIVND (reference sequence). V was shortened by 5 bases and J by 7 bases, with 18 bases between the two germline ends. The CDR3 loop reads CASSPGAWVGNIQYF. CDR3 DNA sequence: TGTGCCAGTAGTCCGGGGGCCTGGGTGGGGAACATTCAGTACTTC.

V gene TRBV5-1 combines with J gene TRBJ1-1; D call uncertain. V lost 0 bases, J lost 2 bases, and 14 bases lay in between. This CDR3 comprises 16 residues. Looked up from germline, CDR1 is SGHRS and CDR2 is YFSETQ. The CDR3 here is CASSLADFGPNTEAFF. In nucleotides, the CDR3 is TGCGCCAGCAGCTTGGCCGATTTCGGCCCAAACACTGAAGCTTTCTTT.

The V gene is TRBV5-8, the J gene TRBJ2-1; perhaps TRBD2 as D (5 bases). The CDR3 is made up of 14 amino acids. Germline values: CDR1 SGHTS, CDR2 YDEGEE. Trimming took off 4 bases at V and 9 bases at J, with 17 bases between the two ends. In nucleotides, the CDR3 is TGTGCCAGCAGCGCGGGTCGAGGCCGGGGTGAGCAGTTCTTC. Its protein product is CASSAGRGRGEQFF.

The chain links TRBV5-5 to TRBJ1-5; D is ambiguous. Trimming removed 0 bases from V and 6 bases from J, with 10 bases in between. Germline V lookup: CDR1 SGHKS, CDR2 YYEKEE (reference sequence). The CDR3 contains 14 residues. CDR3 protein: CASSLGAGPQPQHF. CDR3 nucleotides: TGTGCCAGCAGCTTGGGTGCTGGGCCTCAGCCCCAGCATTTT.

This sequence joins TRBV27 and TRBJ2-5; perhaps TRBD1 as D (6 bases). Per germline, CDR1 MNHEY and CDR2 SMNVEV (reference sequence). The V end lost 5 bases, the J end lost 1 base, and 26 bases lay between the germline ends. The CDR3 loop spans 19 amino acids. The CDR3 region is CASSPGWGLSGESQETQYF. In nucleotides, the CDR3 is TGTGCCAGCAGTCCCGGGTGGGGGCTTTCAGGGGAGTCCCAAGAGACCCAGTACTTC.

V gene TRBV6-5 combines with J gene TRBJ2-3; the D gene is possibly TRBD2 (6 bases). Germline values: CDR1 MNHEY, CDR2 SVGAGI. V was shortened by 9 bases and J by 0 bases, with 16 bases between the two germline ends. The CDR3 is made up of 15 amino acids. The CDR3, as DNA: TGTGCCAGTAGAGCTGGTGCGGGGAGCACAGATACGCAGTATTTT. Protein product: CASRAGAGSTDTQYF.

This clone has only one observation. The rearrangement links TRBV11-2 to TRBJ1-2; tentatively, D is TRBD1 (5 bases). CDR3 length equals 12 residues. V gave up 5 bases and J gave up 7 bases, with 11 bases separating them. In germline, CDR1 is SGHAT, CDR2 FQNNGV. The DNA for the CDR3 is TGTGCCAGCAGCCTACGGGACCTTGGCTACACCTTC. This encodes CASSLRDLGYTF.

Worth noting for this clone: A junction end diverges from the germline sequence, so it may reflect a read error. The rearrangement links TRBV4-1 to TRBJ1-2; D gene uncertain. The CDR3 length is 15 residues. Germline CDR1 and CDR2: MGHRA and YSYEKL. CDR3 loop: CASSEDRLLLYGYTF. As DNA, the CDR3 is TGCGCCAGCAGCGAAGATAGACTACTTCTCTATGGCTACACCTTC.

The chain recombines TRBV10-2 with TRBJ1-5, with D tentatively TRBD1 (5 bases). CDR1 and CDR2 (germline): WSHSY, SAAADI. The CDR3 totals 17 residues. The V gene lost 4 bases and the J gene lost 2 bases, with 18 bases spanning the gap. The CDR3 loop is CASSAGTEKGRNQPQHF. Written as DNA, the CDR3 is TGCGCCAGCAGTGCCGGGACCGAAAAAGGGCGCAATCAGCCCCAGCATTTT.

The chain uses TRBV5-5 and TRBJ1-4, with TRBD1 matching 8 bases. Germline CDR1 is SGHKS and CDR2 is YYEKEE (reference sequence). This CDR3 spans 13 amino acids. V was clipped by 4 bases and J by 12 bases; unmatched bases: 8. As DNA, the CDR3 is TGTGCCAGCAGCGAAACAGAACAGGGGGAACTGTTTTTT. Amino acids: CASSETEQGELFF.